This T cell receptor (beta chain) was captured by sequencing in a study of a mutant IDH1 vaccine in newly diagnosed glioma. Regarding time point: week 47, end of study. Each vaccine dose was 300 ug of mutant IDH1 20-mer peptide, with topical imiquimod. In weeks 1, 3, 5, 7, 11, 15, 19 and 23, patients were immunized, eight times in all. Data came from immunoSEQ multiplex PCR; TCRdb stores just in-frame clones and leaves some out. This table holds about 24,000 clones, over 80% found once. The germline V and J ends were trimmed by 3 bases and 2 bases, with 13 bases remaining between them. Germline V gives CDR1 ENHRY, CDR2 SYGVKD. The CDR3 loop spans 15 amino acids. Of note for this clone: Its target is not known.

The source is a middle-aged man with glioma. Some clones in this sample may be carry-over from other donors' samples. This specimen consisted of PBMCs, obtained from a glioma patient whose treatment included an IDH1 peptide vaccine. The chain recombines TRBV10-3 with TRBJ2-5; a weak D match, TRBD2 (5 bases). CDR3 nucleotides: TGTGCCATCAGTGATCTGTGGGAGCGACAAGAGACCCAGTACTTC. It is translated as CAISDLWERQETQYF.